What follows are 30 T cell receptor beta chains derived from one specimen sequenced in a study of blood T cell repertoires in COVID-19. Repertoires were generated with immunoSEQ multiplex PCR, while TCRdb's copy carries only in-frame clones and drops some. The table records a few hundred thousand clones, 70% to 90% of them present only once. Source material: PBMCs or T cells enriched from blood (not recorded which). These receptors all stem from a young man who had recovered from COVID-19.

This sequence joins TRBV6-5 and TRBJ2-7; D not resolved. Trimming took 6 bases from V and 3 from J, leaving 6 bases between them. The germline V gene has CDR1 MNHEY and CDR2 SVGAGI. This CDR3 comprises 11 residues. In nucleotides, the CDR3 is TGTGCCAGCAGCTCCGTCTACGAGCAGTACTTC. This translates into CASSSVYEQYF.

The V and J genes are TRBV4-2 and TRBJ2-7; tentatively, D is TRBD1 (7 bases). The ends were cut back, 0 bases at V and 3 bases at J, with 15 bases in the middle. The CDR3 loop spans 16 amino acids. The germline gives CDR1 LGHNA, CDR2 YNFKEQ. CDR3 sequence reads: CASSQERRQGGYEQYF. CDR3 DNA sequence: TGTGCCAGCAGCCAAGAGAGGCGGCAGGGGGGCTACGAGCAGTACTTC.

This clone occurred once. The chain links TRBV24-1 to TRBJ2-3, with 10 bases matching TRBD1. CDR1 is KGHDR, CDR2 SFDVKD, per germline. V gave up 3 bases and J gave up 4 bases; unmatched junction bases: 0. This CDR3 spans 14 amino acids. The CDR3 DNA reads TGTGCCACCAGTGATGACAGGGGGCCAGATACGCAGTATTTT. Translated, it gives CATSDDRGPDTQYF.

The gene calls are TRBV30 and TRBJ1-5, with D possibly being TRBD1 (6 bases). V lost 5 bases and J lost 3, with 14 bases in between. Germline V gene sequence: CDR1 GTSNPN, CDR2 SVGIG (reference sequence). The CDR3 loop spans 14 amino acids. CDR3 in DNA: TGTGCCTGGGACCAGGGGATGCTCAATCAGCCCCAGCATTTT. It yields the protein CAWDQGMLNQPQHF.

In its sample, this clone was seen once. The chain couples TRBV7-9 to TRBJ2-1, with 7 bases aligning to TRBD2. Germline V gene lookup returns CDR1 SEHNR and CDR2 FQNEAQ (reference sequence). The trim removed 1 base at V and 5 bases at J, leaving 2 bases unmatched. This CDR3 has 14 residues. The CDR3: CASSLGAGNNEQFF. Here the CDR3 DNA reads TGTGCCAGCAGCTTAGGAGCGGGAAACAATGAGCAGTTCTTC.

The chain joins TRBV2 to TRBJ1-2; no clear D. The CDR3 extends over 14 amino acids. In germline, CDR1 is SNHLY, CDR2 FYNNEI. V was trimmed by 4 bases and J by 4 bases, leaving 13 bases between them. The CDR3 spells CASSGGVWGYGYTF. CDR3 in DNA: TGTGCCAGCAGTGGCGGGGTGTGGGGCTATGGCTACACCTTC.

This clone was seen once. The rearrangement joins TRBV6-5 to TRBJ2-7; 7 bases match TRBD1. Unmatched junction bases numbered 8, after V lost 5 bases and J lost 4 bases. This CDR3 has 14 amino acids. CDR1 and CDR2 (germline): MNHEY, SVGAGI. The DNA for the CDR3 is TGTGCCAGCAGTCGCAGGGGGTCCGGTTACGAGCAGTACTTC. Translated: CASSRRGSGYEQYF.

The chain carries TRBV2 and TRBJ1-5; tentatively, D is TRBD1 (5 bases). CDR1 SNHLY and CDR2 FYNNEI come from the germline V gene. The CDR3 loop spans 13 amino acids. Trimming removed 3 bases at V and 7 bases at J, with 10 bases between. Here the CDR3 DNA reads TGTGCCAGCAGTGAGTTCCAGGGACAGCCCCAGCATTTT. It translates to CASSEFQGQPQHF.

V usage is TRBV12-3 or TRBV12-4 and J usage is TRBJ2-3; D is undetermined. V was clipped by 6 bases and J by 7 bases, with 14 bases between them. This CDR3 has 13 amino acids. DNA of the CDR3: TGTGCCAGCAGCCTAGGCGGCGCTCATACGCAGTATTTT. Protein product: CASSLGGAHTQYF.

This clone was seen once. This chain links TRBV24-1 with TRBJ2-7; possible D gene TRBD1, 5 bases. Trimming left V 0 bases short and J 7 bases short, with 6 bases between. The V gene's germline CDR1 is KGHDR and CDR2 SFDVKD. This CDR3 is built from 12 residues. The CDR3 loop reads CATSDLRGEQYF. DNA of the CDR3: TGTGCCACCAGTGATTTGAGGGGTGAGCAGTACTTC.

V gene TRBV19 combines with J gene TRBJ2-2, with 9 bases lining up with TRBD1. There are 14 residues in the CDR3. Trimming took 6 bases from V and 5 from J; bases not matched to a gene: 4. The V gene's germline CDR1 is LNHDA and CDR2 SQIVND (reference sequence). CDR3 sequence (DNA): TGTGCCAGTAGACCGGGACAGGGAACCGGGGAGCTGTTTTTT. Its protein is CASRPGQGTGELFF.

The chain recombines TRBV25-1 with TRBJ2-7; 9 nucleotides match TRBD2. The CDR3 has 16 residues. Germline lookup yields CDR1 MGHDK and CDR2 SYGVNS. V shed 3 bases, J shed 4 bases, and the junction held 10 bases outside the gene matches. CDR3 DNA: TGTGCCAGCAGTGACGTCGGGGCTAGCGGGACTTACGAGCAGTACTTC. Protein: CASSDVGASGTYEQYF.

V usage is TRBV2 and J usage is TRBJ2-3, with D maybe TRBD2 (5 bases). Germline lookup yields CDR1 SNHLY and CDR2 FYNNEI. V lost 6 bases and J lost 0, with 22 bases in between. The CDR3 runs 18 residues. The CDR3 DNA is TGTGCCAGCAGACCTCCGGTGGGAGCCACAAGGAGCACAGATACGCAGTATTTT. Residues: CASRPPVGATRSTDTQYF.

This clone showed up just once. The chain carries TRBV2 and TRBJ2-7, with TRBD2 identical over 11 bases. This CDR3 is built from 13 residues. Per the germline V gene, CDR1 is SNHLY and CDR2 is FYNNEI. The V segment lost 4 bases and the J segment 9 bases; nucleotides outside the gene matches: 5. The CDR3 here is CASSVDSGRAQYF. DNA of the CDR3: TGTGCCAGCAGTGTAGATAGCGGGAGGGCGCAGTACTTC. The variable domain in full, completed from reference TRBV2 and TRBJ2-7, reads EPEVTQTPSHQVTQMGQEVILRCVPISNHLYFYWYRQILGQKVEFLVSFYNNEISEKSEIFDDQFSVERPDGSNFTLKIRSTKLEDSAMYFCASSVDSGRAQYFGPGTRLTVT.

The chain combines TRBV18 with TRBJ1-1, with 8 bases matching TRBD1. The CDR3 length is 14 residues. Germline CDR1 and CDR2: KGHSH and LQKENI. Germline trimming cut 3 bases from V and 6 bases from J; bases unmatched to any gene: 6. The CDR3 bases are TGTGCCAGCTCACCCGCAGGACAGGGCTCTGAAGCTTTCTTT. Protein: CASSPAGQGSEAFF. Combining the CDR3 with reference TRBV18 and TRBJ1-1 gives the whole variable domain NAGVMQNPRHLVRRRGQEARLRCSPMKGHSHVYWYRQLPEEGLKFMVYLQKENIIDESGMPKERFSAEFPKEGPSILRIQQVVRGDSAAYFCASSPAGQGSEAFFGQGTRLTVV.

The genes are TRBV7-2 and TRBJ1-5, with a possible D match to TRBD1 (6 bases). Trimming removed 2 bases from V and 3 bases from J, with 11 bases in between. Germline V lookup: CDR1 SGHTA, CDR2 FQGNSA. This CDR3 spans 15 amino acids. CDR3 residues: CASSLNQGNNQPQHF. DNA of the CDR3: TGTGCCAGCAGCTTAAACCAGGGGAACAATCAGCCCCAGCATTTT.

The rearrangement joins TRBV2 to TRBJ1-2; D ambiguous. V was cut by 2 bases and J by 4 bases, with 8 bases left in between. Germline loops: CDR1 SNHLY, CDR2 FYNNEI. This CDR3 has 13 amino acids. The DNA for the CDR3 is TGTGCCAGCAGTGAAAAACAGATCTATGGCTACACCTTC. Protein product: CASSEKQIYGYTF.

The rearrangement uses TRBV15 and TRBJ1-1, with D maybe TRBD1 (5 bases). CDR3 length equals 14 residues. V was trimmed by 6 bases and J by 0 bases, leaving 11 bases between them. CDR1 and CDR2 from the germline V gene are LNHNV and YYDKDF (reference sequence). The CDR3 coding sequence is TGTGCCACCAGGCAGGGAATGATGAACACTGAAGCTTTCTTT. This encodes CATRQGMMNTEAFF.

This sequence joins TRBV2 and TRBJ1-4, with D uncertain. This CDR3 is 15 amino acids long. V was trimmed by 6 bases and J by 0 bases, leaving 11 bases between them. Germline V lookup: CDR1 SNHLY, CDR2 FYNNEI. The CDR3 sequence is CASRRGSATNEKLFF. The CDR3 region has the DNA TGTGCCAGCAGACGAGGTTCTGCAACTAATGAAAAACTGTTTTTT.

This chain connects TRBV5-1 to TRBJ2-1; 8 bases agree with TRBD1. J was trimmed by 2 bases and V by 0 bases; bases with no gene match: 10. Germline CDR1 reads SGHRS; CDR2 reads YFSETQ. The CDR3 runs to 18 residues. The CDR3 loop reads CASSLARVPGGAYNEQFF. The CDR3 DNA follows: TGCGCCAGCAGCTTGGCCCGAGTCCCAGGGGGCGCCTACAATGAGCAGTTCTTC.

J is TRBJ2-4 and V is TRBV5-1, with 7 bases lining up with TRBD1. The CDR3 is 16 amino acids. The ends lost 5 bases at V and 0 bases at J; junction bases unmatched: 8. Per germline, CDR1 SGHRS and CDR2 YFSETQ. The CDR3: CASSAGDRLAKNIQYF. The DNA of the CDR3 is TGCGCCAGCAGTGCAGGGGACAGATTAGCCAAAAACATTCAGTACTTC.

CDR3 nucleotide sequence: TGCGCCAGCAGCTTGGTCAGGACGGGGCAGGGGGCCGCGGATGAGCAGTTCTTC. Amino acid sequence: CASSLVRTGQGAADEQFF. The chain is built from TRBV5-1 and TRBJ2-1; 8 bases agree with TRBD1. The CDR3 spans 18 residues. Trimming took 0 bases from V and 8 from J; bases not matched to a gene: 16. Germline V gene lookup returns CDR1 SGHRS and CDR2 YFSETQ.

The chain recombines TRBV3-1 (or the pseudogene TRBV3-2) with TRBJ1-1; possible D gene TRBD1, 6 bases. Trimming stripped 1 base from V and 0 bases from J, with 9 bases between. Germline-derived CDR1 and CDR2 are LGHDT and YNNKEL (reference sequence). This CDR3 contains 15 residues. CDR3 loop: CASSQGWTVNTEAFF. In DNA, the CDR3 is TGTGCCAGCAGCCAAGGCTGGACAGTGAACACTGAAGCTTTCTTT.

The count of this clone is one. The rearrangement uses TRBV20-1 and TRBJ2-5; D is perhaps TRBD2 (6 bases). Per the germline V gene, CDR1 is DFQATT and CDR2 is SNEGSKA (reference sequence). The CDR3 covers 13 residues. V lost 3 bases, J lost 5 bases, and 13 bases lay in between. CDR3 DNA: TGCAGTGCTAGTCGCGGCGGGACGGAGACCCAGTACTTC. The encoded protein is CSASRGGTETQYF.

The chain employs TRBV19 and TRBJ1-3, with D possibly being TRBD1 (5 bases). Germline loops: CDR1 LNHDA, CDR2 SQIVND (reference sequence). The CDR3 runs to 17 residues. Trimming took 3 bases from V and 0 from J, leaving 15 bases between them. The CDR3 loop is CASSISSRGSSGNTIYF. The CDR3 DNA follows: TGTGCCAGTAGTATTTCTTCGCGGGGCAGCTCTGGAAACACCATATATTTT.

The chain couples TRBV5-1 to TRBJ2-6, with D maybe TRBD1 (5 bases). Germline CDR1 reads SGHRS; CDR2 reads YFSETQ. V lost 0 bases and J 2 bases, leaving 6 bases between the germline ends. The CDR3 spans 15 residues. The CDR3 nucleotides read TGCGCCAGCAGCTTGGAGGGGCCTGGGGCCAACGTCCTGACTTTC. Its protein is CASSLEGPGANVLTF.

This chain links TRBV10-1 with TRBJ2-5; D may be TRBD1 (5 bases). V lost 4 bases and J lost 8, with 11 bases in between. This CDR3 is 12 amino acids long. The germline V gene encodes CDR1 WNHNN and CDR2 SYGVQD (reference sequence). This chain's CDR3 is CASSGADRTQYF. The CDR3 DNA sequence: TGCGCCAGCAGTGGGGCTGACAGAACCCAGTACTTC.

The rearrangement joins TRBV7-9 to TRBJ2-7, with 11 nucleotides matching TRBD1. Germline CDR1 is SEHNR and CDR2 is FQNEAQ (reference sequence). The length of the CDR3 is 17 residues. V lost 1 base to trimming and J lost 0 bases; unmatched junction nucleotides: 5. CDR3: CASSLGPGTGGSYEQYF. In nucleotides, the CDR3 is TGTGCCAGCAGCTTAGGCCCCGGGACAGGGGGCTCCTACGAGCAGTACTTC.

The chain employs TRBV29-1 and TRBJ1-2, with 10 bases fitting TRBD1. J was trimmed by 5 bases and V by 4 bases; bases with no gene match: 4. Per germline, CDR1 SQVTM and CDR2 ANQGSEA. The CDR3 spans 13 residues. CDR3 in DNA: TGCAGCGTTGCGGGACAGGGGAGATATGGCTACACCTTC. Encoded protein: CSVAGQGRYGYTF.

The rearrangement joins TRBV4-1 to TRBJ1-1; TRBD1 matches 8 bases. The CDR3 has 16 residues. Germline V gene lookup returns CDR1 MGHRA and CDR2 YSYEKL. With V trimmed by 4 bases and J by 11 bases, 18 bases remained unmatched. DNA for the CDR3: TGCGCCAGCAGCCGCCTGGGAGGGACAGGCTACTTGCTGGCTTTCTTT. This encodes CASSRLGGTGYLLAFF.